This T cell receptor beta chain stems from a study of T-cell memory formation after mild COVID-19. This clonotype was recorded many times. What it binds is not known. Study-level results: Second-wave clones with a day 37 peak had unconfirmed SARS-CoV-2 specificity. Among contracting clones, CD4+ were mainly CM/EM and CD8+ enriched in EMRA.

Employing constant-segment primers, 5'RACE generated TCR alpha and TCR beta cDNA libraries bearing sample barcodes and UMIs. TCRdb called the 5' RACE reads again in MiXCR, with one record for every CDR3 protein. The top ten hold roughly 21% of the sample, which has about 310,000 distinct CDR3 sequences, approximately 19% seen once. This CDR3 is 15 amino acids long. Per germline, CDR1 LGHDT and CDR2 YNNKEL (reference sequence). With V trimmed by 0 bases and J by 10 bases, 8 bases remained unmatched. Material: PBMCs or a T cell subset sorted from them (not recorded which). The chain combines TRBV3-1 with TRBJ2-1, with TRBD2 matching 8 bases. This clonotype originated in a man aged 18 to 35 who had mild COVID-19 (a few samples of this study predate the infection). Cell type and time point are not known. This CDR3 is CASSQDAGGAPEQFF. In DNA form, the CDR3 reads TGTGCCAGCAGCCAAGATGCCGGGGGGGCCCCCGAGCAGTTCTTC.